The source of this TCR beta chain is a study of shared clonotypes between healthy human individuals. Study-level information: Each donor's CD8 memory used one plate, CD8 naive two, each CD4 subset three.

General study results and limits: Naive subsets tended to show greater estimated richness than memory subsets.

Notes on this clone: The antigen is undetermined.

An even split of each subset's genomic DNA across several immunoSEQ plates was performed. Only in-frame clones appear in the TCRdb table, and some are missing; sequencing was by immunoSEQ multiplex PCR. The data contain roughly 2.2 million clones, approximately 95% of them singletons. Trimming cost V 4 bases and J 4 bases, with 11 bases left between them. The CDR3 runs to 14 residues. Germline V gene lookup returns CDR1 SGHAT and CDR2 FQNNGV. V gene TRBV11-2 combines with J gene TRBJ2-1; the D gene could be TRBD1 or TRBD2 (5 bases each). The sequenced sample consisted of naive CD4+ T cells from PBMCs. Subset noted: CD45RA+ positively selected. The TCR comes from a man in his late teens or twenties in good health. Some clones in this sample may be carry-over from other donors' samples. The CDR3 sequence: CASSWGNLYNEQFF. The CDR3 DNA is TGTGCCAGCAGCTGGGGGAACCTATACAATGAGCAGTTCTTC.